The rows below give T cell receptor beta chains drawn from one sample of a study of blood T cell repertoires in COVID-19. Data came from immunoSEQ multiplex PCR; TCRdb stores just in-frame clones and leaves some out. The table lists a few hundred thousand clones, around 90% of them singletons. Sequenced sample: peripheral blood. The receptors were gathered from a man aged 18 to 30 who had recovered from COVID-19. The CDR3 runs from the conserved cysteine through the conserved F or W. D genes are given only for firm matches. Clone size is stated in some rows and not others, as once, few, many or a class when expanded.

>.|TRBV6-5|TRBJ1-2|.
CASRGQPYGYTF
TGTGCCAGCAGAGGACAGCCCTATGGCTACACCTTC
>.|TRBV9|TRBJ1-2|TRBD1
CASSVDLRGRDYGYTF
TGTGCCAGCAGCGTAGATTTGAGGGGGCGGGACTATGGCTACACCTTC
>few|TRBV27|TRBJ1-1|.
CASSFGANTEAFF
TGTGCCAGCAGTTTTGGGGCGAACACTGAAGCTTTCTTT
>.|TRBV5-1|TRBJ2-6|.
CASSPVGEAGANVLTF
TGCGCCAGCAGCCCGGTAGGGGAGGCTGGGGCCAACGTCCTGACTTTC
>.|TRBV7-3|TRBJ1-2|.
CASGEGYGYTF
TGTGCCAGCGGAGAGGGCTATGGCTACACCTTC
>.|TRBV6-6|TRBJ2-1|.
CASSPGTHVGNEQFF
TGTGCCAGCAGTCCCGGGACTCATGTGGGCAATGAGCAGTTCTTC
>.|TRBV12-3/TRBV12-4|TRBJ2-1|.
CASSISSYNEQFF
TGTGCCAGTAGTATTAGCTCCTACAATGAGCAGTTCTTC
>.|TRBV18|TRBJ2-5|.
CASCTDGEETQYF
TGTGCCAGCTGCACGGACGGGGAAGAGACCCAGTACTTC
>.|TRBV5-1|TRBJ2-7|TRBD1
CASSLDGTGSYEQYF
TGCGCCAGCAGCTTGGATGGGACAGGGTCCTACGAGCAGTACTTC
>.|TRBV20-1|TRBJ2-7|TRBD1
CSATGTATEYF
TGCAGTGCTACCGGGACAGCCACCGAGTACTTC
>.|TRBV2|TRBJ1-2|TRBD1
CASSEEGQRGGYTF
TGTGCCAGCAGTGAAGAGGGACAGAGGGGCGGCTACACCTTC
>.|TRBV19|TRBJ2-7|TRBD1
CASTPGDRGYEQYF
TGTGCCAGTACCCCAGGGGACAGGGGTTACGAGCAGTACTTC
>.|TRBV7-3|TRBJ2-7|TRBD1
CASSPGQGFYEQYF
TGTGCCAGCAGCCCGGGACAGGGGTTCTACGAGCAGTACTTC
>.|TRBV27|TRBJ2-1|TRBD2
CASSLTSGGAFGQFF
TGTGCCAGCAGCCTTACTAGCGGGGGGGCCTTCGGGCAGTTCTTC
>.|TRBV6-5|TRBJ1-1|.
CASSYPMTGNTEAFF
TGTGCCAGCAGTTACCCAATGACAGGCAACACTGAAGCTTTCTTT
>.|TRBV4-2|TRBJ1-1|.
CASSQPLETVNTEAFF
TGTGCCAGCAGCCAACCCCTCGAGACAGTGAACACTGAAGCTTTCTTT
>few|TRBV7-8|TRBJ1-2|TRBD1
CASSRDRVSGYTF
TGTGCCAGCAGCCGGGACAGGGTCTCGGGCTACACCTTC
>.|TRBV3-1/TRBV3-2|TRBJ2-5|TRBD2
CASSLLAGGPHGETQYF
TGTGCCAGCAGCCTACTAGCGGGAGGGCCCCATGGGGAGACCCAGTACTTC
>.|TRBV18|TRBJ2-7|TRBD2
CASSPSGGANYEQYF
TGTGCCAGCTCACCTAGCGGGGGGGCGAACTACGAGCAGTACTTC
>.|TRBV5-1|TRBJ2-5|TRBD1
CASSRTGEETQYF
TGCGCCAGCAGCCGGACAGGGGAAGAGACCCAGTACTTC
>.|TRBV27|TRBJ2-1|TRBD2
CASRSGGDYNEQFF
TGTGCCAGCCGTTCGGGGGGGGACTACAATGAGCAGTTCTTC
>.|TRBV6-6|TRBJ1-5|TRBD1
CASSFRDSYQPQHF
TGTGCCAGCAGTTTCCGGGACAGTTATCAGCCCCAGCATTTT
>.|TRBV5-1|TRBJ2-1|TRBD2
CASSWGTSEKGYNEQFF
TGCGCCAGCAGCTGGGGGACTAGCGAGAAGGGGTACAATGAGCAGTTCTTC
>once|TRBV6-6|TRBJ1-5|TRBD1
CASSTGGHSNQPQHF
TGTGCCAGCAGTACAGGGGGCCATAGCAATCAGCCCCAGCATTTT
>.|TRBV27|TRBJ2-7|TRBD2
CASSFTSGPYEQYF
TGTGCCAGCAGTTTCACTAGCGGCCCCTACGAGCAGTACTTC